This entry is about one T cell receptor beta chain. The sample originates from a study of blood T cell repertoires in COVID-19. Across the whole study: COVID-19 samples from acute and convalescent phases originated in the United States, Italy and Spain.

The method was immunoSEQ multiplex PCR; TCRdb's version includes in-frame clones alone and lacks a portion of them. The data contain some 350,000 clones, around 83% of them seen just once; the ten biggest clones take up under 3%. The CDR3 has 17 amino acids. The ends lost 3 bases at V and 2 bases at J; junction bases unmatched: 10. The V gene's germline CDR1 is GTSNPN and CDR2 SVGIG (reference sequence). The material sequenced was peripheral blood. The gene calls are TRBV30 and TRBJ1-6, with TRBD1 matching 7 bases. The clonotype originates from a man aged 30 to 45 with active or convalescent COVID-19. This CDR3 is CAWRSLQGPAYNSPLHF. CDR3 sequence (DNA): TGTGCCTGGAGATCACTACAGGGGCCTGCCTATAATTCACCCCTCCACTTT.